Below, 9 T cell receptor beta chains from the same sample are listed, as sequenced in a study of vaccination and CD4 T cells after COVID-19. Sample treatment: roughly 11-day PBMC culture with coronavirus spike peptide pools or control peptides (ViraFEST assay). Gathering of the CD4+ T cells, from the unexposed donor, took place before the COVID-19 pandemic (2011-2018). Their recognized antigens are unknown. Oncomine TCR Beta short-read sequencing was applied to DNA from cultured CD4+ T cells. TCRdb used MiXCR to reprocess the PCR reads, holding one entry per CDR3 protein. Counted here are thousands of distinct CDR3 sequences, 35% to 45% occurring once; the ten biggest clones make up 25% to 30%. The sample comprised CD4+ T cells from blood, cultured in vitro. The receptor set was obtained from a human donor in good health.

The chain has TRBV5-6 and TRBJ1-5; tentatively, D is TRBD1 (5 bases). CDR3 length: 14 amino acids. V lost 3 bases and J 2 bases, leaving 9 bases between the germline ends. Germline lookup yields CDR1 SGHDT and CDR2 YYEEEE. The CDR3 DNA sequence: TGTGCCAGCAGCTCCCGGGACGGCAATCAGCCCCAGCATTTT. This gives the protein CASSSRDGNQPQHF.

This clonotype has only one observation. CDR3 coding DNA: TGTGCCAGCAGCCAAGGCACAGGGGCAGGGGAGACCCAGTACTTC. Its protein product is CASSQGTGAGETQYF. The V call is TRBV14, the J call TRBJ2-5; 7 bases map to TRBD1. This CDR3 spans 15 amino acids. V shed 1 base, J shed 5 bases, and the junction held 7 bases outside the gene matches. Looked up from germline, CDR1 is SGHDN and CDR2 is FVKESK.

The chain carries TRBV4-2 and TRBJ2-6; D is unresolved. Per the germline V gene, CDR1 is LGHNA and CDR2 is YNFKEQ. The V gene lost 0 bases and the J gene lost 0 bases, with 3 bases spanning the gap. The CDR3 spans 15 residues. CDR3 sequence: CASSQEGSGANVLTF. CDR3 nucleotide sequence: TGTGCCAGCAGCCAAGAAGGCTCTGGGGCCAACGTCCTGACTTTC.

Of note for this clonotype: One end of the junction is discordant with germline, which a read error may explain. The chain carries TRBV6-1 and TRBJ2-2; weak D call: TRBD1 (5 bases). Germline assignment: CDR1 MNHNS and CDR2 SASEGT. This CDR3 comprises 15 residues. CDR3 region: CASSEAPGNPGELFF. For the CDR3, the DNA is TGTGCCAGCAGTGAAGCCCCAGGGAACCCCGGGGAGCTGTTTTTT.

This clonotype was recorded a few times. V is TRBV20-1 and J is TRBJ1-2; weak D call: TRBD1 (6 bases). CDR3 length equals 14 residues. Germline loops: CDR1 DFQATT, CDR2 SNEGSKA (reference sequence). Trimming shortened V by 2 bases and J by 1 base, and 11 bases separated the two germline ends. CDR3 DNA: TGCAGTGCTAGAAGGGGGGGCGGTAACTATGGCTACACCTTC. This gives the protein CSARRGGGNYGYTF.

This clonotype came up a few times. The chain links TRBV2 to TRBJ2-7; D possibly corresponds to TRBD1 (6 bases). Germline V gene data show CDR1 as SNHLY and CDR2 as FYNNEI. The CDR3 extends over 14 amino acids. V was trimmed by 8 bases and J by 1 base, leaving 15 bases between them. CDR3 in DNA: TGTGCCAGCCGAGACACCGGACAGTCCTACGAGCAGTACTTC. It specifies CASRDTGQSYEQYF.

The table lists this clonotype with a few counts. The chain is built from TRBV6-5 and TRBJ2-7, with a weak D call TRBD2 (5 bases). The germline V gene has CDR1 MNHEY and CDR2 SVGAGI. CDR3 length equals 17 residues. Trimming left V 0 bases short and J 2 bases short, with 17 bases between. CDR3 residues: CASSYSLSSATTYEQYF. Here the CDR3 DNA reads TGTGCCAGCAGTTACTCCCTTAGTAGCGCTACGACCTACGAGCAGTACTTC.

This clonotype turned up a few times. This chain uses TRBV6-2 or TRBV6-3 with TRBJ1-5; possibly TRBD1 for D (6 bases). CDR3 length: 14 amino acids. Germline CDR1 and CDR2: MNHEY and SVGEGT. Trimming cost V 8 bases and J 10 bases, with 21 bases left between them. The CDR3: CASLQDSTRSPQHF. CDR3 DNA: TGTGCCAGCCTGCAGGACAGCACAAGAAGCCCCCAGCATTTT.

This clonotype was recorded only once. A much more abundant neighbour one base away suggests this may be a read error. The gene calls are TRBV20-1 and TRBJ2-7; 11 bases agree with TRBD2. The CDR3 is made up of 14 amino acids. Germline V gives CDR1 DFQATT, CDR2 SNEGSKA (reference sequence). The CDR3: CSARLAGGLYEQCF. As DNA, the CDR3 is TGCAGTGCTAGACTAGCGGGGGGATTATACGAGCAGTGCTTC.